This T cell receptor beta chain was sequenced for a study of a mutant IDH1 vaccine in newly diagnosed glioma. Trimming took 0 bases from V and 6 from J, leaving 18 bases between them. This CDR3 contains 15 residues. In germline, CDR1 is GTSNPN, CDR2 SVGIG (reference sequence). The data were produced by immunoSEQ multiplex PCR, yet TCRdb's version contains in-frame clones alone and is incomplete. The sample shows 40,000 to 45,000 clones, approximately 80% of them seen only once. Time point in this sample: week 35, safety follow-up. A 20-mer mutant IDH1 peptide at 300 ug was injected subcutaneously with topical imiquimod. Notes on this clone: Its antigen is not known.

Sequenced here: PBMCs, sampled from a glioma patient whose treatment included an IDH1 peptide vaccine. This rearrangement joins TRBV30 to TRBJ2-7; no clear D. The source of this sequence is a woman aged 45-60 years with glioma. The CDR3 DNA sequence: TGTGCCTGGAGTGTTTTGCCGGCCAACCGCGGCGAGCAGTACTTC. Translation: CAWSVLPANRGEQYF.